Presented here are 30 T cell receptor beta chains from one specimen sequenced in a study of response to subunit inactivated influenza vaccine. TCRdb reprocessed the RT-PCR reads with MiXCR, giving one entry per CDR3 protein. This sample has around 570,000 distinct CDR3 sequences, with under 9% found just once. The specimen was PBMCs from blood, collected less than 30 months after vaccination. The source is a man between 50 and 75 years old who received an inactivated influenza vaccine.

This clonotype was counted ten times or more. The rearrangement links TRBV4-1 to TRBJ2-7; TRBD1 matches at 8 bases. This CDR3 has 15 residues. V lost 1 base and J lost 3; bases outside the gene matches: 5. Germline CDR1 MGHRA, CDR2 YSYEKL. The chain's CDR3 is CASSQVDRANYEQYF. DNA for the CDR3: TGCGCCAGCAGCCAAGTGGACAGGGCCAACTACGAGCAGTACTTC.

In this sample, this clonotype turned up a few times. The V call is TRBV7-2, the J call TRBJ2-1; D not certain. The germline V gene encodes CDR1 SGHTA and CDR2 FQGNSA. The V and J ends lost 6 bases and 7 bases respectively, with 10 bases between them. The CDR3 consists of 12 residues. This CDR3 is CASSSRRNEQFF. The CDR3 DNA reads TGTGCCAGCAGTTCGCGGCGGAATGAGCAGTTCTTC.

The chain uses TRBV6-5 and TRBJ1-1; TRBD1 aligns across 8 bases. CDR1 and CDR2 from the germline V gene are MNHEY and SVGAGI. Trimming removed 2 bases from V and 1 base from J; junction bases left unmatched: 6. There are 16 residues in the CDR3. CDR3 nucleotides: TGTGCCAGCAGTTACCCCCCGGACAGGGCGAACACTGAAGCTTTCTTT. Translation gives CASSYPPDRANTEAFF.

This clonotype was counted many times. The gene calls are TRBV27 and TRBJ2-5; 7 bases map to TRBD1. V shed 3 bases and J 5 bases; nucleotides not matched to a gene: 9. The CDR3 length is 15 residues. Germline CDR1 reads MNHEY; CDR2 reads SMNVEV (reference sequence). The CDR3 sequence: CASSFNSLRGETQYF. DNA for the CDR3: TGTGCCAGCAGTTTCAACAGCCTCAGGGGGGAGACCCAGTACTTC.

The chain has TRBV12-3 or TRBV12-4 and TRBJ2-1; D may be TRBD1 (5 bases). The CDR3 consists of 12 residues. The ends were cut back, 8 bases at V and 3 bases at J, with 8 bases in the middle. The CDR3 nucleotides are TGTGCCAGCGGGGCTTTCTACAATGAGCAGTTCTTC. This sequence encodes CASGAFYNEQFF.

This clonotype appeared many times. The V and J genes are TRBV5-1 and TRBJ2-3, with 9 bases lining up with TRBD2. Trimming at V came to 4 bases and at J to 4 bases, leaving 10 bases not matched to a gene. Per the germline V gene, CDR1 is SGHRS and CDR2 is YFSETQ. This CDR3 is built from 16 residues. As DNA, the CDR3 is TGCGCCAGCAGCCTGAGGGTAGCGGGAGCAGCAGATACGCAGTATTTT. It encodes CASSLRVAGAADTQYF. The full variable domain, rest sourced from reference TRBV5-1 and TRBJ2-3, is KAGVTQTPRYLIKTRGQQVTLSCSPISGHRSVSWYQQTPGQGLQFLFEYFSETQRNKGNFPGRFSGRQFSNSRSEMNVSTLELGDSALYLCASSLRVAGAADTQYFGPGTRLTVL.

This clonotype came up a few times. The chain employs TRBV11-2 and TRBJ2-1; 10 positions agree with TRBD2. Germline lookup yields CDR1 SGHAT and CDR2 FQNNGV. V shed 4 bases, J shed 6 bases, and the junction held 18 bases outside the gene matches. The CDR3 has 19 residues. CDR3 nucleotides: TGTGCCAGCAGCTCCCGCTCGAATATAGCGGGAGGAGGGGGCAATGAGCAGTTCTTC. Translating gives CASSSRSNIAGGGGNEQFF.

The chain links TRBV10-3 to TRBJ2-5; perhaps TRBD2 as D (5 bases). V was trimmed by 1 base and J by 5 bases, leaving 5 bases between them. This CDR3 has 12 residues. The germline CDR1 and CDR2 sequences are ENHRY and SYGVKD. The CDR3 DNA reads TGTGCCATCAGTGAGTGGAGGGAGACCCAGTACTTC. Its translation is CAISEWRETQYF.

This clonotype has only a few counts. J is TRBJ2-5 and V is TRBV5-1; D not resolved. The CDR3 consists of 14 residues. The V end lost 4 bases, the J end lost 4 bases, and 14 bases lay between the germline ends. The germline gives CDR1 SGHRS, CDR2 YFSETQ. As DNA, the CDR3 is TGCGCCAGCAGCCTATCTCAACAGCGAGAGACCCAGTACTTC. Residues: CASSLSQQRETQYF.

The chain uses TRBV6-1 and TRBJ1-6; D unresolved. The V gene lost 6 bases and the J gene lost 7 bases, with 19 bases spanning the gap. This CDR3 has 16 residues. Germline CDR1 is MNHNS and CDR2 is SASEGT. The CDR3 DNA reads as TGTGCCAGCAGAACTACCGTCTTGATATGGAATTCACCCCTCCACTTT. Amino acid sequence: CASRTTVLIWNSPLHF.

This clonotype was recorded once. One base away lies a much larger clone, so this may be a sequencing read error. The chain joins TRBV7-2 to TRBJ2-5; D uncertain. The V end lost 6 bases, the J end lost 3 bases, and 11 bases lay between the germline ends. The germline V gene has CDR1 SGHTA and CDR2 FQGNSA. CDR3 length: 13 residues. The CDR3: CASREPIKETQYF. The CDR3 coding sequence is TGTGCCAGCAGGGAACCGATCAAAGAGACCCAGTACTTC.

This clonotype was seen ten or more times. The genes are TRBV6-5 and TRBJ2-2; TRBD2 agrees at 9 bases. The CDR3 totals 16 residues. The V gene end was trimmed by 2 bases and the J gene end by 7 bases; junction bases not matched to a gene: 8. Germline V gene lookup returns CDR1 MNHEY and CDR2 SVGAGI. CDR3 DNA sequence: TGTGCCAGCAGTTACGCCCCTAGCGGGGACGGCGGGGAGCTGTTTTTT. Translating gives CASSYAPSGDGGELFF.

The chain combines TRBV20-1 with TRBJ1-6; the D gene is possibly TRBD1 (5 bases). Trimming shortened V by 3 bases and J by 2 bases, and 8 bases separated the two germline ends. The CDR3 runs 14 residues. Looked up from germline, CDR1 is DFQATT and CDR2 is SNEGSKA (reference sequence). The CDR3 sequence: CSARPTAYNSPLHF. Written as DNA, the CDR3 is TGCAGTGCTAGGCCGACAGCCTATAATTCACCCCTCCACTTT.

In its sample, this clonotype was seen a few times. The V gene is TRBV7-9, the J gene TRBJ2-1; perhaps TRBD2 as D (5 bases). Trimming stripped 5 bases from V and 12 bases from J, with 11 bases between. This CDR3 spans 11 amino acids. Looked up from germline, CDR1 is SEHNR and CDR2 is FQNEAQ (reference sequence). Here the CDR3 reads CASSPRGLQFF. Here the CDR3 DNA reads TGTGCCAGCAGCCCCCGGGGTTTGCAGTTCTTC.

A few counts support this clonotype. V is TRBV2 and J is TRBJ2-2; tentatively, D is TRBD1 or TRBD2 (6 bases each). V was shortened by 8 bases and J by 4 bases, with 14 bases between the two germline ends. The CDR3 runs to 14 residues. From germline, CDR1 is SNHLY and CDR2 FYNNEI. CDR3 amino acids: CASGGLPGTGELFF. CDR3 bases: TGTGCCAGCGGGGGGCTCCCGGGCACCGGGGAGCTGTTTTTT.

The rearrangement links TRBV5-1 to TRBJ1-5, with D uncertain. Germline loops: CDR1 SGHRS, CDR2 YFSETQ. Trimming took off 5 bases at V and 0 bases at J, with 18 bases between the two ends. CDR3 size: 17 residues. CDR3 protein: CASREYLRRNSNQPQHF. CDR3 nucleotides: TGCGCCAGCAGGGAGTACCTCCGCAGGAATAGCAATCAGCCCCAGCATTTT.

This clonotype was found many times. CDR3 coding DNA: TGCGCCAGCAGCCAAGATTTAAGCTCGATTATGAATCAGCCCCAGCATTTT. Translation: CASSQDLSSIMNQPQHF. This chain uses TRBV4-3 with TRBJ1-5; D call uncertain. This CDR3 contains 17 residues. Germline lookup yields CDR1 LGHNA and CDR2 YSLEER. Trimming took 0 bases from V and 4 from J, leaving 16 bases between them.

The V call is TRBV4-3, the J call TRBJ2-7; D gene ambiguous. Trimming pared 0 bases from V and 7 bases from J, leaving 16 bases between. The CDR3 contains 15 residues. The germline CDR1 and CDR2 sequences are LGHNA and YSLEER. The CDR3 loop reads CASSQDPPVIWEQYF. The CDR3 region has the DNA TGCGCCAGCAGCCAAGATCCGCCTGTTATATGGGAGCAGTACTTC.

This clonotype occurred many times. The chain is built from TRBV12-3 or TRBV12-4 and TRBJ1-6; D possibly corresponds to TRBD1 (6 bases). The CDR3 sequence is 14 residues long. Trimming took off 2 bases at V and 8 bases at J, with 10 bases between the two ends. This chain's CDR3 is CASSLMEGDSPLHF. The DNA of the CDR3 is TGTGCCAGCAGTTTAATGGAGGGGGATTCACCCCTCCACTTT.

There are a few counts of this clonotype. The rearrangement joins TRBV30 to TRBJ2-1; unclear D gene. The V gene's germline CDR1 is GTSNPN and CDR2 SVGIG (reference sequence). With 0 bases removed from V and 6 bases from J, the gap between germline ends came to 15 bases. The CDR3 has 15 residues. The CDR3 DNA follows: TGTGCCTGGAGTGTAAGGCCCCGGGCGTTCAATGAGCAGTTCTTC. Its protein product is CAWSVRPRAFNEQFF.

The V call is TRBV20-1, the J call TRBJ1-1, with a tentative D call TRBD1 (6 bases). V was clipped by 6 bases and J by 6 bases, with 20 bases between them. The CDR3 has 14 amino acids. The germline V gene encodes CDR1 DFQATT and CDR2 SNEGSKA (reference sequence). CDR3 DNA sequence: TGCAGTGCCGATACAGGGTGGGTGGACGCTGAAGCTTTCTTT. This codes for CSADTGWVDAEAFF.

This clonotype was counted many times. In nucleotides, the CDR3 is TGTGCCAGCAGTACCCGCCAGGGTAATTCACCCCTCCACTTT. This sequence encodes CASSTRQGNSPLHF. The V call is TRBV28, the J call TRBJ1-6; D possibly corresponds to TRBD1 (5 bases). V lost 5 bases, J lost 6 bases, and 11 bases lay in between. CDR3 length equals 14 residues. Germline CDR1 is MDHEN and CDR2 is SYDVKM.

This clonotype has ten or more counts. This chain uses TRBV18 with TRBJ2-2, with D unclear. V gave up 3 bases and J gave up 0 bases, with 11 bases separating them. Looked up from germline, CDR1 is KGHSH and CDR2 is LQKENI. The CDR3 length is 16 residues. CDR3 loop: CASSPLRTANTGELFF. CDR3 coding DNA: TGTGCCAGCTCACCGCTCCGGACGGCGAACACCGGGGAGCTGTTTTTT.

In its sample, this clonotype was seen many times. The chain couples TRBV12-3 or TRBV12-4 to TRBJ1-2, with D possibly TRBD1 on 5 matching bases. The CDR3 runs to 14 residues. Trimming took off 4 bases at V and 4 bases at J, with 13 bases between the two ends. CDR3 sequence: CASSSGRARYGYTF. The CDR3 DNA reads TGTGCCAGCAGTTCTGGCAGGGCCCGCTATGGCTACACCTTC.

This clonotype was seen ten or more times. The chain couples TRBV20-1 to TRBJ1-2, with D possibly TRBD1 on 5 matching bases. Looked up from germline, CDR1 is DFQATT and CDR2 is SNEGSKA (reference sequence). This CDR3 is built from 14 residues. V lost 0 bases and J 6 bases, leaving 14 bases between the germline ends. CDR3: CSARDLTRGDGYTF. In DNA form, the CDR3 reads TGCAGTGCTAGAGATCTTACCCGGGGGGATGGCTACACCTTC.

The chain employs TRBV5-1 and TRBJ1-2; the D gene is possibly TRBD1 (5 bases). The CDR3 is 14 amino acids. Germline V gives CDR1 SGHRS, CDR2 YFSETQ. Trimming took off 4 bases at V and 7 bases at J, with 17 bases between the two ends. The CDR3 protein is CASSVGHGGLGYTF. For the CDR3, the DNA is TGCGCCAGCAGCGTTGGACACGGGGGACTTGGCTACACCTTC.

This chain uses TRBV20-1 with TRBJ2-3; D remains unclear. The V gene's germline CDR1 is DFQATT and CDR2 SNEGSKA (reference sequence). The CDR3 sequence is 13 residues long. V lost 6 bases to trimming and J lost 2 bases, with 12 bases between them. DNA for the CDR3: TGCAGTGCAGAACTGGAAATCACAGATACGCAGTATTTT. As protein: CSAELEITDTQYF.

This clonotype was found many times. The chain has TRBV6-1 and TRBJ1-1; 9 bases fit TRBD1. Germline V gene sequence: CDR1 MNHNS, CDR2 SASEGT. This CDR3 is built from 14 residues. Trimming at V came to 5 bases and at J to 5 bases, leaving 6 bases not matched to a gene. Here the CDR3 reads CASSSRTGATEAFF. DNA for the CDR3: TGTGCCAGCAGTAGTCGGACAGGGGCTACTGAAGCTTTCTTT.

This clonotype has ten or more counts. This chain links TRBV20-1 with TRBJ2-3; 10 bases line up with TRBD2. CDR1 and CDR2 (germline): DFQATT, SNEGSKA (reference sequence). The CDR3 totals 16 residues. V shed 1 base and J 3 bases; nucleotides not matched to a gene: 7. The chain's CDR3 is CSARGVSGRRTDTQYF. CDR3 DNA: TGCAGTGCTAGAGGGGTTAGCGGGAGGAGGACAGATACGCAGTATTTT.

At least ten counts were recorded for this clonotype. The V and J genes are TRBV20-1 and TRBJ2-1; D gene unclear. The germline V and J ends were trimmed by 2 bases and 13 bases, with 15 bases remaining between them. The CDR3 sequence is 12 residues long. Germline CDR1 reads DFQATT; CDR2 reads SNEGSKA (reference sequence). CDR3 amino acids: CSARTPGLGQFF. The CDR3, as DNA: TGCAGTGCTAGAACCCCAGGTTTGGGCCAGTTCTTC.